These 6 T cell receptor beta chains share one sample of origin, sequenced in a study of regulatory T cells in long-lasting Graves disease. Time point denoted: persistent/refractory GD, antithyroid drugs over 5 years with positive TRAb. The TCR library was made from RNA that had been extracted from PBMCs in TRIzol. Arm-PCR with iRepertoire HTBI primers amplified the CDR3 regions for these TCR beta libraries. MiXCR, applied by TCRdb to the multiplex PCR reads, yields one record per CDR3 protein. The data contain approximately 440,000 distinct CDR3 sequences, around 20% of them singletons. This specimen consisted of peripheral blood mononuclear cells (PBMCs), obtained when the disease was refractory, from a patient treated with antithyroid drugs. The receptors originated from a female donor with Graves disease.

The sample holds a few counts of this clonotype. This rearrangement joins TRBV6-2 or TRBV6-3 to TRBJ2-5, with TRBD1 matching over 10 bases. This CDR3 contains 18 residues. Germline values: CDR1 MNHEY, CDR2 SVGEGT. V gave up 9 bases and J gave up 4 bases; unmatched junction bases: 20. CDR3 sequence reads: CASTPGSPRQGARETQYF. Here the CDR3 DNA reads TGTGCCAGTACGCCGGGGAGCCCTAGACAGGGGGCGAGAGAGACCCAGTACTTC.

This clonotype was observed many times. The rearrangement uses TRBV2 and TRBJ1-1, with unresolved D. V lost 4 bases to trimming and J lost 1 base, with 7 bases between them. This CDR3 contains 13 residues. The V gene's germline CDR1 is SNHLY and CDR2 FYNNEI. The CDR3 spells CASSAYRNTEAFF. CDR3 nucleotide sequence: TGTGCCAGCAGTGCATACAGGAACACTGAAGCTTTCTTT.

CDR3 sequence: CASSTTLGEKLFF. In nucleotides, the CDR3 is TGTGCCAGCAGCACAACCCTAGGAGAAAAACTGTTTTTT. The gene calls are TRBV7-6 and TRBJ1-4; D not certain. This CDR3 has 13 amino acids. V was pared by 5 bases and J by 8 bases, with 12 bases between. CDR1 is SGHVS and CDR2 is FNYEAQ in the germline V gene. Combining the CDR3 with reference TRBV7-6 and TRBJ1-4 gives the whole variable domain GAGVSQSPRYKVTKRGQDVALRCDPISGHVSLYWYRQALGQGPEFLTYFNYEAQQDKSGLPNDRFSAERPEGSISTLTIQRTEQRDSAMYRCASSTTLGEKLFFGSGTQLSVL.

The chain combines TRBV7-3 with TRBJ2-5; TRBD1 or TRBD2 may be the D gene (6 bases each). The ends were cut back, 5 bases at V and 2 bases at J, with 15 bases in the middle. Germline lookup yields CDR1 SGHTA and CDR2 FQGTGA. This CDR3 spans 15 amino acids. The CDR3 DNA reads TGTGCCAGCAGCCCGCTCCGGGGGCCGCAAGAGACCCAGTACTTC. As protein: CASSPLRGPQETQYF.

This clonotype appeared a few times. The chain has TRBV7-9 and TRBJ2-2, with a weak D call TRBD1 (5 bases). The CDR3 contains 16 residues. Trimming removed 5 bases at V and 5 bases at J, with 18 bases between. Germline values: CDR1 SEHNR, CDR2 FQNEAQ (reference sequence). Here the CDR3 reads CASSPPGREDTGELFF. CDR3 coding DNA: TGTGCCAGCAGCCCCCCCGGCAGGGAAGATACCGGGGAGCTGTTTTTT. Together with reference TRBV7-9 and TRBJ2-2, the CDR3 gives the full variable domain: DTGVSQNPRHKITKRGQNVTFRCDPISEHNRLYWYRQTLGQGPEFLTYFQNEAQLEKSRLLSDRFSAERPKGSFSTLEIQRTEQGDSAMYLCASSPPGREDTGELFFGEGSRLTVL.

CDR3 in DNA: TGTGCCAGCAGACCCGAGGTGGGCAGACTCTCCTACGAGCAGTACTTC. Residues: CASRPEVGRLSYEQYF. The chain carries TRBV6-1 and TRBJ2-7; D uncertain. CDR3 size: 16 residues. Germline loops: CDR1 MNHNS, CDR2 SASEGT. V lost 6 bases, J lost 0 bases, and 18 bases lay in between.